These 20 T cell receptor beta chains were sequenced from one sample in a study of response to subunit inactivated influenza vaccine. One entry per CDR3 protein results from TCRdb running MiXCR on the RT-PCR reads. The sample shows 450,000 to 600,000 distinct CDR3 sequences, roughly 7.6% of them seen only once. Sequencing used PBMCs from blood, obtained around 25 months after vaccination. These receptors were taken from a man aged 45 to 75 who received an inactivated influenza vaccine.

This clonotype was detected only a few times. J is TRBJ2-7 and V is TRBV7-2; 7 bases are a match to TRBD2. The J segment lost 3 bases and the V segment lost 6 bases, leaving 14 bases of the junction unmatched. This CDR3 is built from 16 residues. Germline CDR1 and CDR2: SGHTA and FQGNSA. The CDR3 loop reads CASSTSHGGSLYEQYF. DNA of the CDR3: TGTGCCAGCAGTACCAGTCATGGCGGGAGTCTCTACGAGCAGTACTTC.

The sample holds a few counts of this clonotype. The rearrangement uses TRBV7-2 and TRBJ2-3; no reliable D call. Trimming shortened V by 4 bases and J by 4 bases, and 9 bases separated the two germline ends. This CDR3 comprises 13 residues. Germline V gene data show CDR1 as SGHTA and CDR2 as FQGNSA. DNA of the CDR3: TGTGCCAGCAGCTCCGAGCTGGCAGATACGCAGTATTTT. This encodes CASSSELADTQYF.

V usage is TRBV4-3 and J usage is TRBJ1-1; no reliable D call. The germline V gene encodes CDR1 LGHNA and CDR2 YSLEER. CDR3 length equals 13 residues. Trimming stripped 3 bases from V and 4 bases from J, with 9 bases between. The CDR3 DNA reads TGCGCCAGCAGCCAGTTTCTTGGCACTGAAGCTTTCTTT. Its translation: CASSQFLGTEAFF.

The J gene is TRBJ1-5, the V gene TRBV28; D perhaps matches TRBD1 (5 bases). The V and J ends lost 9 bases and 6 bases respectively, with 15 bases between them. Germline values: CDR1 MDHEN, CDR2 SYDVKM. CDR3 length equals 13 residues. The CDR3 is CARPGVLIQPQHF. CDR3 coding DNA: TGTGCCAGACCGGGGGTACTCATTCAGCCCCAGCATTTT. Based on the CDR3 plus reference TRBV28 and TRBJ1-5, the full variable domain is DVKVTQSSRYLVKRTGEKVFLECVQDMDHENMFWYRQDPGLGLRLIYFSYDVKMKEKGDIPEGYSVSREKKERFSLILESASTNQTSMYLCARPGVLIQPQHFGDGTRLSIL.

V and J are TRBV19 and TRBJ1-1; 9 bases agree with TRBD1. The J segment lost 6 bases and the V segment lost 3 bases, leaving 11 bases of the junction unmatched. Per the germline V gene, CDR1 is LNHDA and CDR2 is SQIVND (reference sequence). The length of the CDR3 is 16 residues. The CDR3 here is CASSMSGTGSEAEAFF. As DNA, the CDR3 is TGTGCCAGTAGTATGAGCGGGACAGGGAGCGAGGCTGAAGCTTTCTTT.

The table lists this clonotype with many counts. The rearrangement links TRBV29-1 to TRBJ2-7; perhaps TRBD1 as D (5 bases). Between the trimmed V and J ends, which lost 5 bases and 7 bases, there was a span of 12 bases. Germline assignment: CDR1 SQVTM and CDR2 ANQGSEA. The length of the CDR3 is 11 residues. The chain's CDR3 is CSVSHPGEQYF. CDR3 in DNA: TGCAGCGTTTCTCACCCAGGGGAGCAGTACTTC.

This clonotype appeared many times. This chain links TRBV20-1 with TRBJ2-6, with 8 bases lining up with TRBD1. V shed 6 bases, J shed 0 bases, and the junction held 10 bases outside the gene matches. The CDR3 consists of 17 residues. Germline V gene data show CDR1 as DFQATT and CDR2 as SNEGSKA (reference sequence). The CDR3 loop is CSAASITGGSGANVLTF. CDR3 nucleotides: TGCAGTGCGGCATCGATTACAGGGGGCTCTGGGGCCAACGTCCTGACTTTC.

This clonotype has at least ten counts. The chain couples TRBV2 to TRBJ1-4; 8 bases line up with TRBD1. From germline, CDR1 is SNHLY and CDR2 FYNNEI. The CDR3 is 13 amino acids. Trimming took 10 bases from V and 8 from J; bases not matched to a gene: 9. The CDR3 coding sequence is TGTGCCACCCAAGGAGACAGGGGAGAAAAACTGTTTTTT. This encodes CATQGDRGEKLFF.

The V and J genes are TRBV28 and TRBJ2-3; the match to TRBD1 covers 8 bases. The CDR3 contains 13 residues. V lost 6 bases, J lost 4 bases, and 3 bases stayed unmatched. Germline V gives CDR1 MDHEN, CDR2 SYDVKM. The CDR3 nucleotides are TGTGCCAGCAGACCGACAGGGGCAGATACGCAGTATTTT. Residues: CASRPTGADTQYF.

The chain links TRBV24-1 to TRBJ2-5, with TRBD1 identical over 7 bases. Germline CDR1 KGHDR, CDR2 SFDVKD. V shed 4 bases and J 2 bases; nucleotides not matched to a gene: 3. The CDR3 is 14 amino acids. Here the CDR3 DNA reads TGTGCCACCAGTGAGGCGACAGGGCAAGAGACCCAGTACTTC. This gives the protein CATSEATGQETQYF.

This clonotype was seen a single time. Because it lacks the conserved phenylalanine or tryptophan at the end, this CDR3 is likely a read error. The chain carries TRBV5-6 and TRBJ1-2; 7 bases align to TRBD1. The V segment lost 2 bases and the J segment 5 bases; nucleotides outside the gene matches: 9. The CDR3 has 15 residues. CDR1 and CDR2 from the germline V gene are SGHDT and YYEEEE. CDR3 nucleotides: TGTGCCAGCAGCTTTCTGACAGGGACTGGTTATGGCTACACCGTC. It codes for CASSFLTGTGYGYTV.

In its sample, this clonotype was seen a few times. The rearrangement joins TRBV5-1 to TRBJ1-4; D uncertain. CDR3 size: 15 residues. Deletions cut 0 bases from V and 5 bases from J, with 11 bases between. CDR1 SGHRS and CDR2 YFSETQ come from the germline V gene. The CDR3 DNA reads TGCGCCAGCAGCTTGGATTCAATCGGGAATGAAAAACTGTTTTTT. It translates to CASSLDSIGNEKLFF.

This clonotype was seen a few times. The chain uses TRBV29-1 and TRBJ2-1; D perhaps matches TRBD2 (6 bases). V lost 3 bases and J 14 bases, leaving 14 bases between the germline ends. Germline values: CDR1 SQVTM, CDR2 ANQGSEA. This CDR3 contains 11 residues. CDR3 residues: CSVDSARGKFF. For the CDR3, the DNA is TGCAGCGTTGACTCGGCCCGGGGGAAGTTCTTC.

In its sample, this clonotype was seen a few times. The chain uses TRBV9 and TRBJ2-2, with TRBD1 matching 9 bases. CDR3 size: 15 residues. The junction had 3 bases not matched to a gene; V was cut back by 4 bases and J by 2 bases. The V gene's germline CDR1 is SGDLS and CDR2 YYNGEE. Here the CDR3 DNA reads TGTGCCAGCAGCACGGGACAGGGAAACACCGGGGAGCTGTTTTTT. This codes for CASSTGQGNTGELFF.

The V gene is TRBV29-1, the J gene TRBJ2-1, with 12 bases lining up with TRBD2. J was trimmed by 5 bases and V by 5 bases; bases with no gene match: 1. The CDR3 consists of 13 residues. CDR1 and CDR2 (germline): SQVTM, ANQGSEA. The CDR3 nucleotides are TGCAGCGTTTGGACTAGCGGGAACAATGAGCAGTTCTTC. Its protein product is CSVWTSGNNEQFF.

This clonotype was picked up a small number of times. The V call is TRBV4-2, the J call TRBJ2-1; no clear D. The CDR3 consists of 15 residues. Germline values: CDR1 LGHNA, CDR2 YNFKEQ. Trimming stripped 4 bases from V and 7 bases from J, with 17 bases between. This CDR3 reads CASSRGGLRSNEQFF. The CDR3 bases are TGTGCCAGCAGCCGGGGTGGGCTGAGGTCTAATGAGCAGTTCTTC.

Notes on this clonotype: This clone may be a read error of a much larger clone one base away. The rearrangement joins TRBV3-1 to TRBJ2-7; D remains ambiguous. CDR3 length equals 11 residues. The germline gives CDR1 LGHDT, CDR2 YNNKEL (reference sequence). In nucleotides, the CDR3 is TGTTCCAGCAGCCTTCCCTACGAGCAGTACTTC. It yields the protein CSSSLPYEQYF.

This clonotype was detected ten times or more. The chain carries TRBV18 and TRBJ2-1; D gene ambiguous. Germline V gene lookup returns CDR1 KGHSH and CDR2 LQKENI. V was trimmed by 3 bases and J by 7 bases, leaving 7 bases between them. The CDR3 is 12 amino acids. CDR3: CASSPMGNEQFF. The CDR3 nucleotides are TGTGCCAGCTCACCGATGGGGAATGAGCAGTTCTTC.

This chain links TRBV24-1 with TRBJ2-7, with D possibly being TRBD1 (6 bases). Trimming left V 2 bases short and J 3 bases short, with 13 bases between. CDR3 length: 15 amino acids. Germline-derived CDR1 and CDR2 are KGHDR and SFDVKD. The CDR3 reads CATSDSGTHHYEQYF. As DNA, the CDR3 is TGTGCCACCAGTGATTCGGGGACACATCACTACGAGCAGTACTTC.

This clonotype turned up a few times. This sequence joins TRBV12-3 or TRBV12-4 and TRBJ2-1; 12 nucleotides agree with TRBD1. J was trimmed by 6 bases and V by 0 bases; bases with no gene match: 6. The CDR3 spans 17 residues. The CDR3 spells CASSLAYLGQGANEQFF. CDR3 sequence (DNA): TGTGCCAGCAGTTTAGCCTATCTGGGACAGGGGGCCAATGAGCAGTTCTTC.